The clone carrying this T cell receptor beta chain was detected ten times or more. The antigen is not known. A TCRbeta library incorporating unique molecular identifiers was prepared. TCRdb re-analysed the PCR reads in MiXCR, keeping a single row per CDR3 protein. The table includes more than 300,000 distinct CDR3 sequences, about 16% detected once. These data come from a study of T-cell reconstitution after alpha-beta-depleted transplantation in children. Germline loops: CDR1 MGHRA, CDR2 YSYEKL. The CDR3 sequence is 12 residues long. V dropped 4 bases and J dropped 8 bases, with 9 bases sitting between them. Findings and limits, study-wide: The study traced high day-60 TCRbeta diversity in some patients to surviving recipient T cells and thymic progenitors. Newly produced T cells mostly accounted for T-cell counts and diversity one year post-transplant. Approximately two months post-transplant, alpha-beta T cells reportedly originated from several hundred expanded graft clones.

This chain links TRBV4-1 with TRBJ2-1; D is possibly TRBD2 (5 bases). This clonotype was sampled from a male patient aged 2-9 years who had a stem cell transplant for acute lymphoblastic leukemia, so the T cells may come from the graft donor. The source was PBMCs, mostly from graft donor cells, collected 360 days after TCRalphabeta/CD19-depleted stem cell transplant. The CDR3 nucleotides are TGCGCCAGCAGCCTTGCGGGTGATGAGCAGTTCTTC. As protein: CASSLAGDEQFF.